This T cell receptor beta chain came from a study of blood T cell repertoires in COVID-19. Sequenced by immunoSEQ multiplex PCR; TCRdb stores in-frame clones only, minus some. Counted here are around 300,000 clones, over 80% occurring once; the ten biggest clones make up 5%. J lost 2 bases, V lost 8 bases, and 5 bases had no gene match. This CDR3 comprises 14 residues. Germline V CDR1 and CDR2: LNHDA, SQIVND (reference sequence). This TCR derives from a man younger than 40 who had recovered from COVID-19. The specimen was PBMCs or T cells enriched from blood (not recorded which). The chain is built from TRBV19 and TRBJ1-1, with 10 bases identical to TRBD1. CDR3 in amino acids: CASVPTGGNTEAFF. As DNA, the CDR3 is TGTGCCAGTGTCCCGACAGGGGGCAACACTGAAGCTTTCTTT.